This TCR beta chain was sequenced during a study of T cell responses to AZD1222 COVID-19 vaccine. Concerning this clone: Its antigen is as yet unknown.

The assay was immunoSEQ multiplex PCR, and TCRdb's table has in-frame clones only and misses some. The table has more than 85,000 clones, around 80% seen once; the top ten hold roughly 4.8%. Study-level findings and limits: Clonal diversity was possibly underestimated, and the donors were mostly white British, with more females.

Trimming removed 6 bases at V and 0 bases at J, with 11 bases between. The CDR3 has 14 amino acids. Germline V gene lookup returns CDR1 MGHRA and CDR2 YSYEKL. The chain couples TRBV4-1 to TRBJ1-1; D might be TRBD1 (5 bases). Here the sequenced sample was peripheral blood, taken on day 0 of AZD1222 vaccination. The sequence came from an adult in good health. CDR3 coding DNA: TGCGCCAGCAGTAAACCGACAGTGAACACTGAAGCTTTCTTT. This gives the protein CASSKPTVNTEAFF.